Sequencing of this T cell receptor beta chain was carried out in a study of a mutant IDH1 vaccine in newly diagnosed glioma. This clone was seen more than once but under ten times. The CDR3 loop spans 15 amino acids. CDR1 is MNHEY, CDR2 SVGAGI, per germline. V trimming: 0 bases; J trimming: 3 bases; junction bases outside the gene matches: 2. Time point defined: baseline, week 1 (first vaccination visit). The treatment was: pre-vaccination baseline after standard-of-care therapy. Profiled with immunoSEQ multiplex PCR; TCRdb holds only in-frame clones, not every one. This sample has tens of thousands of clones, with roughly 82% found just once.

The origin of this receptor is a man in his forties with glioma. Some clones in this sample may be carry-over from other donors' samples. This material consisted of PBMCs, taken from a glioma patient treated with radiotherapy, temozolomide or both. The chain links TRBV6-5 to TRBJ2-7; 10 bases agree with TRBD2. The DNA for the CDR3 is TGTGCCAGCAGTTACTCGCCTAGCGGGGGCTACGAGCAGTACTTC. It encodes CASSYSPSGGYEQYF.